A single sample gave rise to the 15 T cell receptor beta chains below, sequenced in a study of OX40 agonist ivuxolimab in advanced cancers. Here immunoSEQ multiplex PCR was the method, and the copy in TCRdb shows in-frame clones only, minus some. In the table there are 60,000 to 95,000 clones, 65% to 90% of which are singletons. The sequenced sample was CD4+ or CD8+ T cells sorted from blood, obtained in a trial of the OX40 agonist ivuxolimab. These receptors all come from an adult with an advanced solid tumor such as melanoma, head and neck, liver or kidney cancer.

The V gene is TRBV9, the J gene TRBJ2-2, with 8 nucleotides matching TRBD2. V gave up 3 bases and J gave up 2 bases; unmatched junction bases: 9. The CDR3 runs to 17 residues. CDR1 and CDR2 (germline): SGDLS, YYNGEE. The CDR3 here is CASSGGGTTINTGELFF. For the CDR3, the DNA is TGTGCCAGCAGCGGCGGGGGGACTACTATTAACACCGGGGAGCTGTTTTTT.

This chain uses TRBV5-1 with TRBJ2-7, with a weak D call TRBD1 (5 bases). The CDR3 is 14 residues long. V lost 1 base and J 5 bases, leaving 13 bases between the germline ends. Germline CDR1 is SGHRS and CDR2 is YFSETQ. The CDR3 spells CASSLLGVRNEQYF. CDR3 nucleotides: TGCGCCAGCAGCTTGTTAGGGGTAAGGAACGAGCAGTACTTC.

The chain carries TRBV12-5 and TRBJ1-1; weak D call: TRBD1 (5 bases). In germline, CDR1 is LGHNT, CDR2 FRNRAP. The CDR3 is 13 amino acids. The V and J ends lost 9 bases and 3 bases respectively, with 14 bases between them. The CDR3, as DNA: TGTGCTAGCGGCGAGGGGTATCACACTGAAGCTTTCTTT. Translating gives CASGEGYHTEAFF.

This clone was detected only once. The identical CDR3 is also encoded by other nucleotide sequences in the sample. The CDR3: CAKGGAGGTDTQYF. As DNA, the CDR3 is TGTGCCAAGGGAGGGGCGGGCGGCACAGATACGCAGTATTTT. The rearrangement uses TRBV30 and TRBJ2-3; 7 bases match TRBD2. Germline assignment: CDR1 GTSNPN and CDR2 SVGIG (reference sequence). V gave up 8 bases and J gave up 1 base; unmatched junction bases: 9. This CDR3 spans 14 amino acids.

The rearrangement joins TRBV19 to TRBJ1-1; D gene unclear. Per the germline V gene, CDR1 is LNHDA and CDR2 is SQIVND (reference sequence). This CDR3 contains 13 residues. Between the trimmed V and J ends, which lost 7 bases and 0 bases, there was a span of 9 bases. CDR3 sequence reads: CASKLHMNTEAFF. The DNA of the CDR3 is TGTGCCAGTAAATTACACATGAACACTGAAGCTTTCTTT.

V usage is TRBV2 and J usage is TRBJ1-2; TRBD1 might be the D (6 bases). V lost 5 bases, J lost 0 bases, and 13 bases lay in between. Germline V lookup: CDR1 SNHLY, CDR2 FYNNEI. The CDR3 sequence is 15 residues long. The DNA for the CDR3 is TGTGCCAGCAGTAACCCAGGGGAGGCTAACTATGGCTACACCTTC. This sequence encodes CASSNPGEANYGYTF.

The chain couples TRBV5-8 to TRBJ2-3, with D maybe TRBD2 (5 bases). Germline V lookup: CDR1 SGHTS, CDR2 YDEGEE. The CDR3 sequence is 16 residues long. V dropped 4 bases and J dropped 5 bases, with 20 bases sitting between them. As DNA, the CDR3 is TGTGCCAGCAGCCCGGGGAATAGCGTTACGGGAGATACGCAGTATTTT. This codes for CASSPGNSVTGDTQYF. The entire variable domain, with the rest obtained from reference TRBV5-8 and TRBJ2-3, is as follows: EAGVTQSPTHLIKTRGQQATLRCSPISGHTSVYWYQQALGLGLQFLLWYDEGEERNRGNFPPRFSGRQFPNYSSELNVNALELEDSALYLCASSPGNSVTGDTQYFGPGTRLTVL.

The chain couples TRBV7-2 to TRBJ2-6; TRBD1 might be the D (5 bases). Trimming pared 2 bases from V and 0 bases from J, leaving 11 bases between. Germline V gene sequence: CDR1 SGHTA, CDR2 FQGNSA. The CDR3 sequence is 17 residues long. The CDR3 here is CASSLQGTFSGANVLTF. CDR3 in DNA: TGTGCCAGCAGCTTACAGGGTACCTTCTCTGGGGCCAACGTCCTGACTTTC. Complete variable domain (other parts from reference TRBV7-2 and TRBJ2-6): GAGVSQSPSNKVTEKGKDVELRCDPISGHTALYWYRQSLGQGLEFLIYFQGNSAPDKSGLPSDRFSAERTGGSVSTLTIQRTQQEDSAVYLCASSLQGTFSGANVLTFGAGSRLTVL.

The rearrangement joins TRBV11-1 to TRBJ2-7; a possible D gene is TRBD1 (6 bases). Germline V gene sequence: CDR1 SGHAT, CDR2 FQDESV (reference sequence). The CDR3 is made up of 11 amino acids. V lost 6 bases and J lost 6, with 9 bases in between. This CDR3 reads CASRQGGEQYF. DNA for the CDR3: TGTGCCAGCAGACAGGGCGGCGAGCAGTACTTC. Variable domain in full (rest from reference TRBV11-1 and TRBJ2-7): EAEVAQSPRYKITEKSQAVAFWCDPISGHATLYWYRQILGQGPELLVQFQDESVVDDSQLPKDRFSAERLKGVDSTLKIQPAELGDSAMYLCASRQGGEQYFGPGTRLTVT.

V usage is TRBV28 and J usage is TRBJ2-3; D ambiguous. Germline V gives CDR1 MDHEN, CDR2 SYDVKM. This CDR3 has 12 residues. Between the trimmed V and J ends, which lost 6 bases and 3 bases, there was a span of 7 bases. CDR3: CASSEDTDTQYF. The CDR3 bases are TGTGCCAGCAGCGAAGATACAGATACGCAGTATTTT.

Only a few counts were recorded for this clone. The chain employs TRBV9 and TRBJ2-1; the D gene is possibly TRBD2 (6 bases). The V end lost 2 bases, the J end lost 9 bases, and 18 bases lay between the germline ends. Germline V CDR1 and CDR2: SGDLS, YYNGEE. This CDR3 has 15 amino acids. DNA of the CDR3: TGTGCCAGCAGCGTTGGTCTCGCCGCCGGGGGTGAGCAGTTCTTC. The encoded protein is CASSVGLAAGGEQFF.

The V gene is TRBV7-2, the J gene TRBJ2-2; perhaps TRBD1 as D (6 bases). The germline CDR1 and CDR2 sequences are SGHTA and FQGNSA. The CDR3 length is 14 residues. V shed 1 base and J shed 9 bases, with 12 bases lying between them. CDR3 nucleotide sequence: TGTGCCAGCAGCTTAGACTCAGGGGAACGGGAGCTGTTTTTT. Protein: CASSLDSGERELFF.

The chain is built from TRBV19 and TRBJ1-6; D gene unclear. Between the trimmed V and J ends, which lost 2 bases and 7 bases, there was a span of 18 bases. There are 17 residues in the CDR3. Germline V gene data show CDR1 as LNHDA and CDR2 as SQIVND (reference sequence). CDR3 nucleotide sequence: TGTGCCAGTAGTATACATCCCAATGGCCTTCGGAATTCACCCCTCCACTTT. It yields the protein CASSIHPNGLRNSPLHF.

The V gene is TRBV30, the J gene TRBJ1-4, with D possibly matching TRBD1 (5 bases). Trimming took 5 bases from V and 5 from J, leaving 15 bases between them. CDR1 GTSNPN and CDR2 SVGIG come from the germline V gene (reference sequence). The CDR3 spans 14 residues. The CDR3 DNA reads TGTGCCTGGTCCGTGGGACGGGCGAATGAAAAACTGTTTTTT. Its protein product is CAWSVGRANEKLFF.

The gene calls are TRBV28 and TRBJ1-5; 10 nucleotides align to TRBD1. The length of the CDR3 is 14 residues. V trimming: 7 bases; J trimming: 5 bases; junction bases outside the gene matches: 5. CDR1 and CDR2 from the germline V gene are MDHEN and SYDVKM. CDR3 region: CASNLGTGDQPQHF. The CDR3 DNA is TGTGCCAGCAACCTGGGGACAGGGGATCAGCCCCAGCATTTT.